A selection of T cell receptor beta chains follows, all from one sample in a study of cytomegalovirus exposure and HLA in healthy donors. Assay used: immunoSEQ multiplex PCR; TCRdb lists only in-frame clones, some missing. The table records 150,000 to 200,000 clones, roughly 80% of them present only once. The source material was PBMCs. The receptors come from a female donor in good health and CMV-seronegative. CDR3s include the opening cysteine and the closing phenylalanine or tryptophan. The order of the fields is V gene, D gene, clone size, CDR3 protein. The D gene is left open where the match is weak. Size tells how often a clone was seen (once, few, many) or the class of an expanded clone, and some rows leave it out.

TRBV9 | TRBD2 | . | CASSVESSGMGPYNEQFF
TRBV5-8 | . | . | CASSFYSSYEQYF
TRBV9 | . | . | CASSVEPGSYNEQFF
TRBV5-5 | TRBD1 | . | CASSLLRGQGHAFF
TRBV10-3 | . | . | CAISPGPAVTMNTEAFF
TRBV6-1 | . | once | CASYSPLQAGNTIYF
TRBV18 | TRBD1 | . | CASQQDRGNNSPLHF
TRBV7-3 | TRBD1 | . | CASRGQNSYEQYF
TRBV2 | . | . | CASSAGPGNTIYF
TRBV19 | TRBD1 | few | CASSERQGRKIEAFF
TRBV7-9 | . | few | CASSLVGGSYEQYF
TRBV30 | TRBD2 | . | CAWSGRGEQYF
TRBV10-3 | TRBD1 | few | CAIGDRGDNYGYTF
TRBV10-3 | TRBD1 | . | CAIRDRDSYYEQYF
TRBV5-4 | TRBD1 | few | CASSLGGGGMNTEAFF
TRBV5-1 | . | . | CASSPAGSGETQYF
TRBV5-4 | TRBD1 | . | CASSSQQGADYGYTF
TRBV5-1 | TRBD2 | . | CASSGLVGEEQYF
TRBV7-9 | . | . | CASSPANTGELFF
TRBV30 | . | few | CAWIQSMAFF
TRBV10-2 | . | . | CASSEFRKGGDYTF
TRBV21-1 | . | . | CASIGWTSGRWDEQFF
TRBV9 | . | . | CASSPRQHTSYGYTF
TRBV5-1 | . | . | CASSLDPGQETQYF
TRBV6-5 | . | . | CASSESSGGPYEQYF
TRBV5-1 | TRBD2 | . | CASWGTSGRSSYEQYF
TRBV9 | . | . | CASSNGGREQYF
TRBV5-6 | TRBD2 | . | CASSRLVGGSNTGELFF
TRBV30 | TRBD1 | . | CAWSRGTGATNEKLFF
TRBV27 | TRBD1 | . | CASSSSLDRASGNTIYF
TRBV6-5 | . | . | CASSYSTGYEQYF
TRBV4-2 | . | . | CASSQALQGGKQFF
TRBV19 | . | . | CASSTGTFSYEQYF
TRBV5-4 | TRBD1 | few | CASSFRGSYGYTF
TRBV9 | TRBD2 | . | CASSPNPGLASADTQYF
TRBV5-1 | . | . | CASSPSGQGRQETQYF
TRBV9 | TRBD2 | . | CASSTQGLAARGTQYF
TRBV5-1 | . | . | CASSLPEVNEQFF
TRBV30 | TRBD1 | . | CAWGKPGTGGNQPQHF
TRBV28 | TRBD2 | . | CASSLGLAGGEETQYF
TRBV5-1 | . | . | CASSLVGGSAGNTIYF
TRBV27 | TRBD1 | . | CASTQGGPNYGYTF
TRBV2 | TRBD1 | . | CASSVTGASSGNTIYF
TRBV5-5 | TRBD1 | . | CASSRTGISYNEQFF
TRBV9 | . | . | CASSVASNGGTDTQYF
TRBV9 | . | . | CASSADSNEKLFF
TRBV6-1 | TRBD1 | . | CASSEGQGLSYGYTF
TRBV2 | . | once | CASRPDRSDSPLYF
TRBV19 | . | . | CASMTRSSYNSPLHF
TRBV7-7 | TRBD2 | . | CASSPTPGLAGDYEQYF
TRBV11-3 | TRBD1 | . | CASSFRDREQPQHF
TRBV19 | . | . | CASSIGSGLAYEQYF
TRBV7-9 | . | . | CASTSLGGLRRDNSPLHF
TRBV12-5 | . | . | CASGTQGLGEQFF
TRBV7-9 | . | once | CASSLEFQGGELFF
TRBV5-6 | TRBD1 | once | CASSLGQGGNEQLF
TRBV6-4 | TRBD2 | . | CASRPGLAGTGELFF
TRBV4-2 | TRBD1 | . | CASSQVGQGNYGYTF